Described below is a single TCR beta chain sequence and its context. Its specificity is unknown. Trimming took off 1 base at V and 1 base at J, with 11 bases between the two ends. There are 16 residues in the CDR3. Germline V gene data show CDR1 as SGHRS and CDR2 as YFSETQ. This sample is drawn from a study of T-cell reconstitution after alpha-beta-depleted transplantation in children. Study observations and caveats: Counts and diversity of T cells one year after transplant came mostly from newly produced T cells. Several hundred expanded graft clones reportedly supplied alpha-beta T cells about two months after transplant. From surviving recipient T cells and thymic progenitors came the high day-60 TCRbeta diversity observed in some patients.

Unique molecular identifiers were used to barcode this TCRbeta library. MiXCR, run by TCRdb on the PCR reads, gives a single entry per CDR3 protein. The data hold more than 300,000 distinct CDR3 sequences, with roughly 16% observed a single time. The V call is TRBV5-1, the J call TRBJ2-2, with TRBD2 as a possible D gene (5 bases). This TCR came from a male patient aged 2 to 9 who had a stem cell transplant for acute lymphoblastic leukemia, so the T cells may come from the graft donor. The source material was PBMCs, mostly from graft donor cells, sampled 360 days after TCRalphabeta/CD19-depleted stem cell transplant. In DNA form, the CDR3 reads TGCGCCAGCAGCTTGCAGGCTAGCCGGAACACCGGGGAGCTGTTTTTT. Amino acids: CASSLQASRNTGELFF.